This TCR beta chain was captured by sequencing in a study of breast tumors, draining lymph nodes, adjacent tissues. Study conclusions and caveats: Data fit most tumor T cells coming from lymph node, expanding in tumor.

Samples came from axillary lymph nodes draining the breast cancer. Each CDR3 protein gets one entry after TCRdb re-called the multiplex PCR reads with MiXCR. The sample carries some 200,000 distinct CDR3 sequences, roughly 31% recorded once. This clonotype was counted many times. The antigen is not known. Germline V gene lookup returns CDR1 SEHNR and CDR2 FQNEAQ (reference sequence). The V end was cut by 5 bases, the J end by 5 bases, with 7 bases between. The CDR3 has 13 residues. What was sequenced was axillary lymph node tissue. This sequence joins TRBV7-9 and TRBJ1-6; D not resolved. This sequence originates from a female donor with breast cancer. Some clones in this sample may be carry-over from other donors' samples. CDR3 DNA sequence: TGTGCCAGCAGCCCGGGAAATAATTCACCCCTCCACTTT. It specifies CASSPGNNSPLHF.